The 14 T cell receptor beta chains below all came from one sample that was sequenced in a study of blood T cell repertoires in COVID-19. The method was immunoSEQ multiplex PCR; TCRdb's version includes in-frame clones alone and lacks a portion of them. The data contain about 140,000 clones, around 84% of them singletons. The sequenced sample was peripheral blood. The receptors were gathered from a human donor in a cohort sampled during active COVID-19.

The rearrangement links TRBV14 to TRBJ2-5; D may be TRBD2 (8 bases). V was clipped by 1 base and J by 2 bases, with 14 bases between them. The CDR3 consists of 16 residues. Per germline, CDR1 SGHDN and CDR2 FVKESK. CDR3 DNA: TGTGCCAGCAGCCAAGTCGGGAGGGGGCGTCAAGAGACCCAGTACTTC. It encodes CASSQVGRGRQETQYF. The variable domain in full, with the rest retrieved from reference TRBV14 and TRBJ2-5, is EAGVTQFPSHSVIEKGQTVTLRCDPISGHDNLYWYRRVMGKEIKFLLHFVKESKQDESGMPNNRFLAERTGGTYSTLKVQPAELEDSGVYFCASSQVGRGRQETQYFGPGTRLLVL.

The chain joins TRBV11-2 to TRBJ2-1; 14 bases align to TRBD2. The CDR3 is 16 amino acids. Germline V gives CDR1 SGHAT, CDR2 FQNNGV. V trimming: 5 bases; J trimming: 4 bases; junction bases outside the gene matches: 4. This CDR3 is CASSARLAGGYNEQFF. The CDR3 DNA is TGTGCCAGCAGCGCCCGACTAGCGGGAGGGTACAATGAGCAGTTCTTC.

CDR3 in amino acids: CASSPWGDSPLHF. CDR3 in DNA: TGTGCCAGCAGCCCGTGGGGGGATTCACCCCTCCACTTT. The chain couples TRBV5-5 to TRBJ1-6, with D perhaps matching TRBD1 (5 bases). V shed 4 bases and J shed 8 bases, with 10 bases lying between them. The CDR3 runs 13 residues. Germline V gene lookup returns CDR1 SGHKS and CDR2 YYEKEE (reference sequence).

The chain is built from TRBV6-6 and TRBJ2-3, with 9 bases matching TRBD2. Trimming at V came to 5 bases and at J to 1 base, leaving 13 bases not matched to a gene. In germline, CDR1 is MNHNY, CDR2 SVGAGI (reference sequence). The CDR3 runs to 18 residues. The CDR3 DNA reads TGTGCCAGCAGTCGGGGGCGCACTAGCGGGTCCCGCACAGATACGCAGTATTTT. Amino acids: CASSRGRTSGSRTDTQYF.

The chain couples TRBV4-2 to TRBJ2-1, with D possibly being TRBD2 (6 bases). V dropped 0 bases and J dropped 0 bases, with 15 bases sitting between them. Germline V gives CDR1 LGHNA, CDR2 YNFKEQ. This CDR3 region has 18 residues. CDR3 bases: TGTGCCAGCAGCCAAGAATCCCGGGGGTCCTTCTCCTACAATGAGCAGTTCTTC. Its protein is CASSQESRGSFSYNEQFF.

The V call is TRBV7-9, the J call TRBJ2-2; 10 bases map to TRBD2. The V segment lost 8 bases and the J segment 1 base; nucleotides outside the gene matches: 10. Germline V CDR1 and CDR2: SEHNR, FQNEAQ (reference sequence). There are 17 residues in the CDR3. CDR3 coding DNA: TGTGCCAGCTGGACTACAGCGGGGGGGATGAACACCGGGGAGCTGTTTTTT. Protein sequence: CASWTTAGGMNTGELFF.

J is TRBJ2-7 and V is TRBV6-2 or TRBV6-3; D is possibly TRBD2 (6 bases). Germline V lookup: CDR1 MNHEY, CDR2 SVGEGT. Trimming stripped 5 bases from V and 1 base from J, with 15 bases between. The CDR3 is 15 amino acids. The CDR3 region is CASSTKRVGSYEQYF. Written as DNA, the CDR3 is TGTGCCAGCAGTACGAAGCGGGTGGGGTCCTACGAGCAGTACTTC.

This chain uses TRBV4-1 with TRBJ2-4; 14 positions agree with TRBD2. The CDR3 extends over 14 amino acids. In germline, CDR1 is MGHRA, CDR2 YSYEKL. V lost 0 bases and J lost 16; bases outside the gene matches: 5. CDR3 DNA: TGCGCCAGCAGCCAAGATGTAGGACTAGCGGGAGGATACTTC. Its translation is CASSQDVGLAGGYF.

The chain links TRBV19 to TRBJ1-2; tentative D call: TRBD1 (5 bases). CDR1 is LNHDA, CDR2 SQIVND, per germline (reference sequence). V was pared by 3 bases and J by 4 bases, with 15 bases between. This CDR3 region has 15 residues. The CDR3 is CASSIWQGAAYGYTF. CDR3 in DNA: TGTGCCAGTAGTATCTGGCAGGGTGCTGCCTATGGCTACACCTTC.

This clone was counted between two and nine times. This chain joins TRBV27 and TRBJ2-7, with D maybe TRBD1 (10 bases). Germline V gives CDR1 MNHEY, CDR2 SMNVEV (reference sequence). With 6 bases removed from V and 7 bases from J, the gap between germline ends came to 31 bases. CDR3 length: 18 amino acids. For the CDR3, the DNA is TGTGCCAGCAGCCGACAGGGGGCGATAGCGGGAGCACTGGGTGAGCAGTACTTC. It yields the protein CASSRQGAIAGALGEQYF.

This clone was observed once. The V call is TRBV6-5, the J call TRBJ1-2, with 7 bases lining up with TRBD1. CDR3 size: 13 residues. J was trimmed by 8 bases and V by 5 bases; bases with no gene match: 8. CDR1 and CDR2 (germline): MNHEY, SVGAGI. The CDR3 is CASSLDRVGGYTF. The CDR3 region has the DNA TGTGCCAGCAGTCTCGACAGGGTCGGAGGCTACACCTTC.

The V gene is TRBV5-6, the J gene TRBJ2-7; a weak D match, TRBD1 (6 bases). V was pared by 2 bases and J by 0 bases, with 12 bases between. CDR1 is SGHDT, CDR2 YYEEEE, per germline. The CDR3 length is 15 residues. The CDR3 is CASSLLGANSYEQYF. The CDR3 nucleotides are TGTGCCAGCAGCTTACTGGGGGCTAACTCCTACGAGCAGTACTTC.

The chain carries TRBV9 and TRBJ2-5; 8 bases agree with TRBD2. The V and J ends lost 0 bases and 7 bases, in that order; junction bases with no gene match: 2. Germline CDR1 is SGDLS and CDR2 is YYNGEE. The length of the CDR3 is 13 residues. The chain's CDR3 is CASSVDAGGTQYF. CDR3 sequence (DNA): TGTGCCAGCAGCGTAGATGCGGGGGGGACCCAGTACTTC.

The chain links TRBV9 to TRBJ2-1; a weak D match, TRBD1 (5 bases). The CDR3 has 16 amino acids. Trimming shortened V by 1 base and J by 0 bases, and 11 bases separated the two germline ends. Germline CDR1 reads SGDLS; CDR2 reads YYNGEE. CDR3: CASSVSVGDSYNEQFF. Here the CDR3 DNA reads TGTGCCAGCAGCGTATCGGTAGGGGACTCCTACAATGAGCAGTTCTTC.